This T cell receptor beta chain is drawn from a study of T cells in Graves' hyperthyroidism and ophthalmopathy. This clonotype showed up just a few times. Researchers took RNA transcripts and amplified the TCR beta CDR3 regions from them. When the TCR CDR3 underwent first-round RT-PCR, the HTBI primer set was used. MiXCR, applied by TCRdb to the multiplex PCR reads, yields one record per CDR3 protein. Among 250,000 to 300,000 distinct CDR3 sequences listed, 13% to 15% were seen once. The CDR3 is 18 residues long. Germline V CDR1 and CDR2: LGHNT, FRNRAP. V was trimmed by 3 bases and J by 4 bases, leaving 21 bases between them.

The gene calls are TRBV12-5 and TRBJ2-2; D is unclear. This sequence was found in a woman aged 35 to 49 with Graves' hyperthyroidism that later progressed to Graves' ophthalmopathy. Sample: blood. CDR3 amino acids: CASGFDSYYEVGTGELFF. CDR3 in DNA: TGTGCTAGTGGTTTCGATTCTTACTACGAAGTGGGCACCGGGGAGCTGTTTTTT.